This entry lists 10 T cell receptor beta chains sequenced from one sample in a study of shared clonotypes between healthy human individuals (dated by TCRdb to 2018 to 2021). Library creation used the immunoSEQ multiplex PCR assay. TCRdb took over this immuneACCESS table, retaining in-frame rearrangements with V and J assigned. Such tables are incomplete; in checked studies, under half of the missing clones stem from an unresolved V gene, and the remainder is unexplained. This sample is represented by a few million clones; roughly 92% of them were singletons. The ten largest account for 0.11% to 0.15% of the sample. Sequencing was done on a sample of naive CD4+ T cells sorted from blood. What the cell subset or site label conveys for this sample: CD45RA+ positively selected. These receptors all come from a man younger than 30 in good health.

The chain couples TRBV10-3 to TRBJ2-3, with 12 nucleotides matching TRBD2. Germline assignment: CDR1 ENHRY and CDR2 SYGVKD. The V gene end was trimmed by 3 bases and the J gene end by 3 bases; junction bases not matched to a gene: 10. The CDR3 extends over 18 amino acids. The chain's CDR3 is CAISERRTSGIGTDTQYF. DNA for the CDR3: TGTGCCATCAGTGAAAGGAGGACTAGCGGGATAGGGACAGATACGCAGTATTTT.

The rearrangement links TRBV7-2 to TRBJ2-7; no clear D gene. Trimming cost V 5 bases and J 0 bases, with 17 bases left between them. Germline assignment: CDR1 SGHTA and CDR2 FQGNSA. The CDR3 is made up of 16 amino acids. Here the CDR3 reads CASSPYLGASSYEQYF. In DNA, the CDR3 is TGTGCCAGCAGCCCCTATTTGGGTGCGAGCTCCTACGAGCAGTACTTC.

The V gene is TRBV6-1, the J gene TRBJ1-6; D might be TRBD1 (5 bases). Per the germline V gene, CDR1 is MNHNS and CDR2 is SASEGT. This CDR3 has 12 residues. Trimming removed 8 bases at V and 8 bases at J, with 10 bases between. CDR3 loop: CASSGGYSPLHF. In nucleotides, the CDR3 is TGTGCCAGCTCGGGGGGATATTCACCCCTCCACTTT.

The chain uses TRBV4-2 and TRBJ1-4; unclear D gene. Per the germline V gene, CDR1 is LGHNA and CDR2 is YNFKEQ. The V end was cut by 0 bases, the J end by 5 bases, with 13 bases between. The CDR3 spans 16 residues. The CDR3 protein is CASSQEYSSLNEKLFF. The CDR3 bases are TGTGCCAGCAGCCAAGAATATAGCAGCCTAAATGAAAAACTGTTTTTT.

The chain couples TRBV6-5 to TRBJ2-2; weak D call: TRBD1 (6 bases). Trimming cost V 4 bases and J 8 bases, with 11 bases left between them. This CDR3 is built from 13 residues. CDR1 and CDR2 (germline): MNHEY, SVGAGI. CDR3 DNA: TGTGCCAGCAGTTCACAGGGTCTTGGGGAGCTGTTTTTT. It encodes CASSSQGLGELFF.

The chain joins TRBV25-1 to TRBJ2-7; possible D gene TRBD2, 6 bases. The V gene lost 1 base and the J gene lost 2 bases, with 12 bases spanning the gap. Per germline, CDR1 MGHDK and CDR2 SYGVNS. This CDR3 spans 15 amino acids. The CDR3 spells CASSESGLMAYEQYF. The DNA for the CDR3 is TGTGCCAGCAGTGAATCGGGACTGATGGCCTACGAGCAGTACTTC.

The chain has TRBV5-4 and TRBJ2-1, with D possibly TRBD1 on 6 matching bases. CDR1 is SGHNT and CDR2 is YYREEE in the germline V gene (reference sequence). The CDR3 has 15 residues. V was clipped by 1 base and J by 5 bases, with 13 bases between them. The CDR3 bases are TGTGCCAGCAGCTTGTGGTCCAGGGGCCACAATGAGCAGTTCTTC. It yields the protein CASSLWSRGHNEQFF.

This clone turned up a few times. Written as DNA, the CDR3 is TGTGCCAGTAGTATAGCCGGGGCAGGGACTGAAGCTTTCTTT. Its protein is CASSIAGAGTEAFF. V is TRBV19 and J is TRBJ1-1; D might be TRBD1 (5 bases). Germline V gene sequence: CDR1 LNHDA, CDR2 SQIVND (reference sequence). This CDR3 comprises 14 residues. The V and J ends lost 1 base and 5 bases respectively, with 11 bases between them.

The rearrangement links TRBV5-1 to TRBJ1-6; no definite D call. Trimming shortened V by 2 bases and J by 9 bases, and 6 bases separated the two germline ends. The CDR3 has 12 amino acids. The germline CDR1 and CDR2 sequences are SGHRS and YFSETQ. In DNA form, the CDR3 reads TGCGCCAGCAGCTTCTGGGGTTCACCCCTCCACTTT. Translation gives CASSFWGSPLHF.

The genes are TRBV5-1 and TRBJ2-3; no definite D call. Germline V gene sequence: CDR1 SGHRS, CDR2 YFSETQ. The length of the CDR3 is 13 residues. V gave up 4 bases and J gave up 2 bases, with 8 bases separating them. This CDR3 is CASSEPDTDTQYF. The CDR3 coding sequence is TGCGCCAGCAGCGAGCCGGACACAGATACGCAGTATTTT. Full variable domain (missing parts from reference TRBV5-1 and TRBJ2-3): KAGVTQTPRYLIKTRGQQVTLSCSPISGHRSVSWYQQTPGQGLQFLFEYFSETQRNKGNFPGRFSGRQFSNSRSEMNVSTLELGDSALYLCASSEPDTDTQYFGPGTRLTVL.